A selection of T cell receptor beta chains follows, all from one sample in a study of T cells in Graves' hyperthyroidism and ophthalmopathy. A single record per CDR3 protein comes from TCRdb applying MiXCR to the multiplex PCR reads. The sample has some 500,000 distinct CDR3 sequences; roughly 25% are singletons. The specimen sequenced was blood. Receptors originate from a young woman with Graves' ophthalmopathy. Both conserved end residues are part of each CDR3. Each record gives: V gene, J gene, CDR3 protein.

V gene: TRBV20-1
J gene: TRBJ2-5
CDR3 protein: CSARNRAKETQYF

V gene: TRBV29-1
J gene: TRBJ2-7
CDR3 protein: CSVAETGSGEQYF

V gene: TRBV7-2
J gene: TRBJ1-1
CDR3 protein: CASSLAGQANTEAFF

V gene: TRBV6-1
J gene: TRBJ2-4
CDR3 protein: CASSDRDRMNIQYF

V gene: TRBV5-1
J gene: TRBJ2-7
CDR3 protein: CASSLERGNYEQYF

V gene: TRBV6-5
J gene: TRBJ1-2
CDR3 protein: CASSYSGREPGYTF

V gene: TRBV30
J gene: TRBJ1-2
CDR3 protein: CAWMEYRGGYGYTF

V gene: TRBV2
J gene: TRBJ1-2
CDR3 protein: CASTLGTANYGYTF

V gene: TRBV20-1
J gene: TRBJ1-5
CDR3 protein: CSAPDRSSNQPQHF

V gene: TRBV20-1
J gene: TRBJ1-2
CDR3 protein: CSSQYGYGYTF

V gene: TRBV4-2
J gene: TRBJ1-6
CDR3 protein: CASSQDPDYENSPLHF

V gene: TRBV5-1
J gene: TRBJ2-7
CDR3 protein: CASSASSEQYF

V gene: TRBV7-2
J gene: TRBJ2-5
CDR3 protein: CASSAKGRGQEAQYF

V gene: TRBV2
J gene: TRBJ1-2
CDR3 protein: CASRQTGNYGYTF

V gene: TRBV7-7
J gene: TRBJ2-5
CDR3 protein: CAVEREQETQYF

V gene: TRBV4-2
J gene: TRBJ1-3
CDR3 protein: CASSQVGSGNTIYF

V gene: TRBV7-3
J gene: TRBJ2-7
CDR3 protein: CASSSPGQGGREQYF

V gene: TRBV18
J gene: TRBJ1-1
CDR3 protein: CASSPPVEGKVKAFF

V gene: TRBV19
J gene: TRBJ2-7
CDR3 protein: CASSIAGEGVYEQYF

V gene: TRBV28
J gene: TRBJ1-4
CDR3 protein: CASSLFSQGTTNEKLFF